This TCR beta chain was sequenced during a study of blood T cell repertoires in COVID-19. This CDR3 comprises 15 residues. From germline, CDR1 is DFQATT and CDR2 SNEGSKA (reference sequence). The J segment lost 2 bases and the V segment lost 3 bases, leaving 6 bases of the junction unmatched. Measured with immunoSEQ multiplex PCR; TCRdb has only the in-frame clones, and not every one. The repertoire has 110,000 to 150,000 clones, around 87% of them found once; the top ten carry around 5%. This chain joins TRBV20-1 and TRBJ2-3, with 9 bases that match TRBD2. Sequenced material: peripheral blood. This TCR was recovered from a human donor in a cohort sampled during active COVID-19. CDR3 protein: CSASELAGYTDTQYF. The DNA for the CDR3 is TGCAGTGCTAGTGAGCTAGCGGGATACACAGATACGCAGTATTTT.